A single sample gave rise to the 8 T cell receptor beta chains below, sequenced in a study of T-cell reconstitution after alpha-beta-depleted transplantation in children. TCRbeta library construction was performed incorporating unique molecular identifiers. Using its own MiXCR run on the PCR reads, TCRdb lists one record per CDR3 protein. The sample has fewer than 700,000 distinct CDR3 sequences, roughly 13% seen once; the top ten hold over 2%. Specimen: PBMCs, mostly from graft donor cells, collected 360 days after TCRalphabeta/CD19-depleted stem cell transplant. The source of these receptors is a male patient under 18 who had a stem cell transplant for acute myeloid leukemia, so the T cells may come from the graft donor.

This clonotype was seen many times. The chain has TRBV28 and TRBJ2-3; 14 bases fit TRBD2. The J segment lost 2 bases and the V segment lost 5 bases, leaving 9 bases of the junction unmatched. This CDR3 has 18 residues. Looked up from germline, CDR1 is MDHEN and CDR2 is SYDVKM. As DNA, the CDR3 is TGTGCCAGCAGTCCAGGGACTAGCGGGAGATGGTACACAGATACGCAGTATTTT. As protein: CASSPGTSGRWYTDTQYF.

This sequence joins TRBV4-3 and TRBJ2-1; D not certain. There are 16 residues in the CDR3. The germline V gene has CDR1 LGHNA and CDR2 YSLEER. V was trimmed by 7 bases and J by 10 bases, leaving 26 bases between them. CDR3 coding DNA: TGCGCCAGCATCACACCTTGGCGACCTCCGTTGGGAGAGCAGTTCTTC. Amino acids: CASITPWRPPLGEQFF.

This clonotype turned up a few times. V usage is TRBV20-1 and J usage is TRBJ1-5; TRBD1 matches 9 bases. Losses at the gene ends were 5 bases for V and 7 bases for J; bases not matched to a gene: 3. CDR1 DFQATT and CDR2 SNEGSKA come from the germline V gene (reference sequence). The CDR3 sequence is 12 residues long. CDR3 nucleotide sequence: TGCAGTGCTCGGACAGGGGAACAGCCCCAGCATTTT. Its protein is CSARTGEQPQHF.

This clonotype has at least ten counts. The chain is built from TRBV19 and TRBJ2-1, with no clear D. V was pared by 6 bases and J by 9 bases, with 15 bases between. Germline CDR1 reads LNHDA; CDR2 reads SQIVND (reference sequence). This CDR3 comprises 13 residues. CDR3 loop: CASSLPRSGEQFF. CDR3 bases: TGTGCCAGTAGCTTACCCCGCTCGGGTGAGCAGTTCTTC.

This clonotype has more than one count but fewer than ten. This chain connects TRBV20-1 to TRBJ2-1; 9 bases agree with TRBD2. Trimming at V came to 5 bases and at J to 1 base, leaving 6 bases not matched to a gene. The CDR3 consists of 15 residues. CDR1 is DFQATT, CDR2 SNEGSKA, per germline (reference sequence). In nucleotides, the CDR3 is TGCAGTGCTCCCTTAGCGGGAGTGTCCTACAATGAGCAGTTCTTC. Residues: CSAPLAGVSYNEQFF.

This clonotype was detected a few times. This chain connects TRBV20-1 to TRBJ2-1; 11 bases are a match to TRBD2. Germline CDR1 and CDR2: DFQATT and SNEGSKA (reference sequence). The CDR3 totals 16 residues. The CDR3 coding sequence is TGCAGCGCCGGACTAGCGGGTTGGGGCGCCTACAATGAGCAGTTCTTC. Translation gives CSAGLAGWGAYNEQFF.

This clonotype was counted only a few times. The rearrangement joins TRBV7-9 to TRBJ1-5, with D unresolved. There are 13 residues in the CDR3. The germline V gene encodes CDR1 SEHNR and CDR2 FQNEAQ (reference sequence). V gave up 1 base and J gave up 6 bases, with 7 bases separating them. The CDR3 is CASSLGSTQPQHF. The CDR3 DNA sequence: TGTGCCAGCAGCTTAGGATCCACTCAGCCCCAGCATTTT.

The rearrangement joins TRBV6-5 to TRBJ2-3; D ambiguous. The CDR3 totals 11 residues. V was pared by 7 bases and J by 7 bases, with 9 bases between. Germline CDR1 is MNHEY and CDR2 is SVGAGI. The CDR3 sequence is CASTKMHTQYF. The CDR3 nucleotides read TGTGCCAGCACAAAAATGCATACGCAGTATTTT.